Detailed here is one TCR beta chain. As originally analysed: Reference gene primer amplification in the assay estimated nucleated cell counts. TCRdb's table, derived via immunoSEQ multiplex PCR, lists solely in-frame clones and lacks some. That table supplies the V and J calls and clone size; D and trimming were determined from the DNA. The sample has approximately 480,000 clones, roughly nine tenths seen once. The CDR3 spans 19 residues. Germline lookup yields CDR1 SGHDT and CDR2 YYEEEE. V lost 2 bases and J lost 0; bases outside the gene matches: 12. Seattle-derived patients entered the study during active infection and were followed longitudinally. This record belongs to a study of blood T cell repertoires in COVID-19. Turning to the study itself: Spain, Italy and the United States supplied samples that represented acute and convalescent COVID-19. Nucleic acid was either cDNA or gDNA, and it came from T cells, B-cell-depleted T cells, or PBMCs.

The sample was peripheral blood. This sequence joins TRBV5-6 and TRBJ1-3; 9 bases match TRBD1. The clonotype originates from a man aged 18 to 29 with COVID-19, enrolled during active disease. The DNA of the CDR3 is TGTGCCAGCAGCTTCACCGGGACAGGGATCTTCTACTCTGGAAACACCATATATTTT. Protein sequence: CASSFTGTGIFYSGNTIYF.